The rows below give T cell receptor beta chains drawn from one sample of a study of cytomegalovirus exposure and HLA in healthy donors. Libraries were prepared by immunoSEQ multiplex PCR; TCRdb keeps only in-frame clonotypes and omits some of them. The table has under 200,000 clones, roughly four fifths seen once. The sample was PBMCs. These TCRs come from a woman in her thirties or forties in good health and CMV-seronegative. CDR3s include the opening cysteine and the closing phenylalanine or tryptophan. Each record gives: clone size, J gene, D gene, V gene, CDR3 DNA, CDR3 protein. A D gene is named only where the DNA matches it firmly. For some rows the clone size is stated as once, few or many, or as a class when expanded; others skip it.

clone_size: few
j_call: TRBJ1-1
d_call: -
v_call: TRBV6-1
cdr3_nt: TGTGCCAGCATGAGCACGGGGAACACTGAAGCTTTCTTT
cdr3_aa: CASMSTGNTEAFF

clone_size: -
j_call: TRBJ2-7
d_call: -
v_call: TRBV7-3
cdr3_nt: TGTGCCAGCAGCCCCGGGTCGGGAGAATACGAGCAGTACTTC
cdr3_aa: CASSPGSGEYEQYF

clone_size: -
j_call: TRBJ2-1
d_call: TRBD1
v_call: TRBV7-8
cdr3_nt: TGTGCCAGCAGCTTAGCTTTCCTAACAGGGGCAGATGAGCAGTTCTTC
cdr3_aa: CASSLAFLTGADEQFF

clone_size: few
j_call: TRBJ1-2
d_call: TRBD1
v_call: TRBV5-1
cdr3_nt: TGCGCCAGCAGCCGGGCAGGGGGTAACTACACCTTC
cdr3_aa: CASSRAGGNYTF

clone_size: -
j_call: TRBJ1-5
d_call: -
v_call: TRBV2
cdr3_nt: TGTGCCAGCAGTGACAGGGTAGGCAATCAGCCCCAGCATTTT
cdr3_aa: CASSDRVGNQPQHF

clone_size: -
j_call: TRBJ2-3
d_call: TRBD2
v_call: TRBV29-1
cdr3_nt: TGCAGCGTTGCTCGACTAGCGGCAGATACGCAGTATTTT
cdr3_aa: CSVARLAADTQYF

clone_size: -
j_call: TRBJ2-6
d_call: TRBD1
v_call: TRBV7-9
cdr3_nt: TGTGCCAGCCATCCGGGACAGGGGCGGACGGGGGGGGCCAACGTCCTGACTTTC
cdr3_aa: CASHPGQGRTGGANVLTF

clone_size: -
j_call: TRBJ2-3
d_call: -
v_call: TRBV4-1
cdr3_nt: TGCGCCAGCAGCCGAGAATCCGCGGATACGCAGTATTTT
cdr3_aa: CASSRESADTQYF

clone_size: -
j_call: TRBJ1-2
d_call: -
v_call: TRBV19
cdr3_nt: TGTGCCAGTAGTACCGGGGACACGGCTAACTATGGCTACACCTTC
cdr3_aa: CASSTGDTANYGYTF

clone_size: -
j_call: TRBJ1-1
d_call: TRBD1
v_call: TRBV5-6
cdr3_nt: TGTGCCAGCAGGTACAGGGGAAACACTGAAGCTTTCTTT
cdr3_aa: CASRYRGNTEAFF

clone_size: -
j_call: TRBJ2-3
d_call: -
v_call: TRBV5-8
cdr3_nt: TGTGCCAGCAGCTTGGACAGGGTTTTTGAGGGTACGCAGTATTTT
cdr3_aa: CASSLDRVFEGTQYF

clone_size: once
j_call: TRBJ2-5
d_call: -
v_call: TRBV15
cdr3_nt: TGTGCCACCAGCAGGTGGACAGAACAAGAGACCCAGTACTTC
cdr3_aa: CATSRWTEQETQYF

clone_size: -
j_call: TRBJ2-3
d_call: TRBD2
v_call: TRBV14
cdr3_nt: TGTGCCAGCACCCCTCGCGGGGGGTGGGGCACAGATACGCAGTATTTT
cdr3_aa: CASTPRGGWGTDTQYF

clone_size: -
j_call: TRBJ2-3
d_call: TRBD1
v_call: TRBV7-9
cdr3_nt: TGTGCCAGCAACCGAGGGACAGGGCGCACAGATACGCAGTATTTT
cdr3_aa: CASNRGTGRTDTQYF

clone_size: -
j_call: TRBJ2-7
d_call: -
v_call: TRBV19
cdr3_nt: TGTGCCAGTAGTCCACAGGGGGGGACAATGTGGTACGAGCAGTACTTC
cdr3_aa: CASSPQGGTMWYEQYF

clone_size: -
j_call: TRBJ2-3
d_call: TRBD2
v_call: TRBV10-1
cdr3_nt: TGCGCCAGCAGTGAGTCGACTAGCGGCGATCCAGATACGCAGTATTTT
cdr3_aa: CASSESTSGDPDTQYF

clone_size: -
j_call: TRBJ1-1
d_call: -
v_call: TRBV6-5
cdr3_nt: TGTGCCAGCAGTGAAGCCGTAAACACTGAAGCTTTCTTT
cdr3_aa: CASSEAVNTEAFF